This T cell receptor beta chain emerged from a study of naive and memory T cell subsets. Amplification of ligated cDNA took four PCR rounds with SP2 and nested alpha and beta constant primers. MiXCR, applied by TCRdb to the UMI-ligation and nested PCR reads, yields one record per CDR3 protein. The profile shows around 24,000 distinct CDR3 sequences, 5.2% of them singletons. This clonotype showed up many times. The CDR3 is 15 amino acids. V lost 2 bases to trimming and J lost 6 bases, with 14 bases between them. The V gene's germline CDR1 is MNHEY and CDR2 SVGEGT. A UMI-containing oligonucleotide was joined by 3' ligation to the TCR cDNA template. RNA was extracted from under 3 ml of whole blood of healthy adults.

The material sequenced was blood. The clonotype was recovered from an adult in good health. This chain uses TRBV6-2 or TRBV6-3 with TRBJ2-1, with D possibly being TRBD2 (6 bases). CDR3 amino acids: CASSYAWREVNEQFF. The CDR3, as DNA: TGTGCCAGCAGTTACGCTTGGCGGGAAGTCAATGAGCAGTTCTTC.